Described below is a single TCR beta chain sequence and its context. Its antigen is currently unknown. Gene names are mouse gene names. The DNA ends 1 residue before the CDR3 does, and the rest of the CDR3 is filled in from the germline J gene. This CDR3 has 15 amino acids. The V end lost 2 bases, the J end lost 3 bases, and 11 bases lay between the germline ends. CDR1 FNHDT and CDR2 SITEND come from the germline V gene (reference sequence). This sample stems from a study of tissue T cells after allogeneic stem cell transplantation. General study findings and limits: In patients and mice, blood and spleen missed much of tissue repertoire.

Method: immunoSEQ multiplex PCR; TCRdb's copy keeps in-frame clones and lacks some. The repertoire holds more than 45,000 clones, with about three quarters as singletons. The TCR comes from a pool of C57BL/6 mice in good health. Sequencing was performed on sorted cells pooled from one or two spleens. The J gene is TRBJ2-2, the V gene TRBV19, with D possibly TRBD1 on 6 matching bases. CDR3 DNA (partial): TGTGCCAGCAGTATTTCAGGGGCTGACACCGGGCAGCTCTAC. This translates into CASSISGADTGQLY. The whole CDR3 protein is CASSISGADTGQLYF.